This T cell receptor (beta chain) was captured by sequencing in a study of cytomegalovirus exposure and HLA in healthy donors. At the level of the study: The Caucasian-associated ancestry cluster held roughly 84% of around 380 genotyped donors. Study findings and constraints: Later on, an analysis found that several of the most significant clusters appeared to be linked to common viral pathogens, which included parvovirus B19.

Note on this clone: Its antigen is unidentified.

60 Vbeta and 13 Jbeta primers were used in PCR. Per the original data handling: Later, roughly 80 million unique TCR beta chains were counted in an analysis, and some 11 million of them were shared. This table comes from immunoSEQ multiplex PCR, and its TCRdb copy is limited to in-frame clones, with some not included. V, J and clone size are those of that table, while D and trimming were read from the DNA. There are about 170,000 clones in the sample; roughly 83% occur only once, and about 1.2% lies in the top ten. The sequence derives from a boy between 2 and 10 years old in good health and CMV-seronegative. Sequencing was done on a sample of PBMCs.

CDR3 sequence: CASRTGGSGELFF. Here the CDR3 DNA reads TGTGCCAGTAGAACAGGGGGCTCCGGGGAGCTGTTTTTT. This chain uses TRBV19 with TRBJ2-2; TRBD1 matches 9 bases. Germline loops: CDR1 LNHDA, CDR2 SQIVND (reference sequence). The CDR3 is 13 amino acids. V gave up 6 bases and J gave up 6 bases; unmatched junction bases: 2.